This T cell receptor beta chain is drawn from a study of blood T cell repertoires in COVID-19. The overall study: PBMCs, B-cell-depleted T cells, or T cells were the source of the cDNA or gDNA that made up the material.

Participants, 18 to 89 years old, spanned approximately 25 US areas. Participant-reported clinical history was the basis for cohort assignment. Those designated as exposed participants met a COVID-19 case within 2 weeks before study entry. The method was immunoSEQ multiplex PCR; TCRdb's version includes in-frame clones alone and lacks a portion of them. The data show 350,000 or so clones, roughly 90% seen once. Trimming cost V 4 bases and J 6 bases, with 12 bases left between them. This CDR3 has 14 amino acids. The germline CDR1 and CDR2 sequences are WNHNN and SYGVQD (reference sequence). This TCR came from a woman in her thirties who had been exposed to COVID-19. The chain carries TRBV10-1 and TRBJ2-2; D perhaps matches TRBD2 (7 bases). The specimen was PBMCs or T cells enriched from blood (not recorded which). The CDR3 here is CASSVRGAAGELFF. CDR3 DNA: TGCGCCAGCAGTGTACGGGGGGCAGCCGGGGAGCTGTTTTTT.